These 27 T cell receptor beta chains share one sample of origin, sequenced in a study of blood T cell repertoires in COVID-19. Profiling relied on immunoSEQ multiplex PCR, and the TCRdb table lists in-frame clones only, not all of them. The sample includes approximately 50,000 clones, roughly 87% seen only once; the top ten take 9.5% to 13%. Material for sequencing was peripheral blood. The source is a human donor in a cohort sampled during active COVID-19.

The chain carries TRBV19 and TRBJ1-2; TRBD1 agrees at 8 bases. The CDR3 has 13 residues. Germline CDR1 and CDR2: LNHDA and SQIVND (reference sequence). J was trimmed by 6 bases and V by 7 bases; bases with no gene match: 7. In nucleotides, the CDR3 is TGTGCCAGTACCGTGGACAGGGAAGATGGCTACACCTTC. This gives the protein CASTVDREDGYTF. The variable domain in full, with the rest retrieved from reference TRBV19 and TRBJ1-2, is DGGITQSPKYLFRKEGQNVTLSCEQNLNHDAMYWYRQDPGQGLRLIYYSQIVNDFQKGDIAEGYSVSREKKESFPLTVTSAQKNPTAFYLCASTVDREDGYTFGSGTRLTVV.

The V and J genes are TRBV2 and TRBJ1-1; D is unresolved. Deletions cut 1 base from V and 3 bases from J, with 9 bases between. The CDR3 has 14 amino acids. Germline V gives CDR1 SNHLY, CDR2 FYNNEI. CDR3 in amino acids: CASSEESMDTEAFF. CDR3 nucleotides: TGTGCCAGCAGTGAAGAGAGTATGGACACTGAAGCTTTCTTT.

The CDR3, as DNA: TGCGCCAGCAGCTTGGGCGGCCCAGGGGAGCAGTACTTC. Its translation: CASSLGGPGEQYF. The genes are TRBV5-1 and TRBJ2-7; D may be TRBD1 (5 bases). This CDR3 spans 13 amino acids. The germline V and J ends were trimmed by 0 bases and 7 bases, with 11 bases remaining between them. The germline gives CDR1 SGHRS, CDR2 YFSETQ. Together with reference TRBV5-1 and TRBJ2-7, the CDR3 gives the full variable domain: KAGVTQTPRYLIKTRGQQVTLSCSPISGHRSVSWYQQTPGQGLQFLFEYFSETQRNKGNFPGRFSGRQFSNSRSEMNVSTLELGDSALYLCASSLGGPGEQYFGPGTRLTVT.

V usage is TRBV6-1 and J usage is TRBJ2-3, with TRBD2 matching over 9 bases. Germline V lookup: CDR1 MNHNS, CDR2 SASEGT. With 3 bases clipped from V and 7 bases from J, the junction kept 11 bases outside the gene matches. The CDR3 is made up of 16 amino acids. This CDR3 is CASSEPPLAGTYTQYF. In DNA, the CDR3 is TGTGCCAGCAGTGAGCCCCCCCTAGCGGGAACTTATACGCAGTATTTT.

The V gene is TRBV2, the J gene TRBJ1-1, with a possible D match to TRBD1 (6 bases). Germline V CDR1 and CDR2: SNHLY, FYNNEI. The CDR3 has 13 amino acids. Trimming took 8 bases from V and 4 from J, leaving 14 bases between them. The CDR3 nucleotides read TGTGCCAGCTGCGAGCAGGGGAGCACTGAAGCTTTCTTT. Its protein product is CASCEQGSTEAFF.

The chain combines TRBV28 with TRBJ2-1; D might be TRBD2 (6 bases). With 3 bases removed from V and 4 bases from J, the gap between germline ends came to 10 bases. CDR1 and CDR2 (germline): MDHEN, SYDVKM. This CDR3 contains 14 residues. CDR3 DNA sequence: TGTGCCAGCAGTTTTGGGGGGAGGTACAATGAGCAGTTCTTC. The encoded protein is CASSFGGRYNEQFF.

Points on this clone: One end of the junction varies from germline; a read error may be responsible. The CDR3 reads CASSEAHGAEAFF. Here the CDR3 DNA reads TGTGCTAGCAGCGAGGCACACGGGGCTGAAGCTTTCTTT. This chain links TRBV7-7 with TRBJ1-1; D is unresolved. Looked up from germline, CDR1 is SSHAT and CDR2 is FNYEAQ (reference sequence). The CDR3 spans 13 residues. The variable domain in full, completed from reference TRBV7-7 and TRBJ1-1, reads GAGVSQSPRYKVTKRGQDVTLRCDPISSHATLYWYQQALGQGPEFLTYFNYEAQPDKSGLPSDRFSAERPEGSISTLTIQRTEQRDSAMYRCASSEAHGAEAFFGQGTRLTVV.

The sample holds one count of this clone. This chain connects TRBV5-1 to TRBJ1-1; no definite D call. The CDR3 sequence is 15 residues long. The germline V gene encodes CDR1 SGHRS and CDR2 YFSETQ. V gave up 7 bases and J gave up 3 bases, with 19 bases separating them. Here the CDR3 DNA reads TGCGCCAGCGGTACGGGTATTACTCGGGACACTGAAGCTTTCTTT. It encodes CASGTGITRDTEAFF.

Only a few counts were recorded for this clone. The CDR3 region is CASSSLGQGSYTF. CDR3 DNA sequence: TGCGCCAGCAGCTCCTTGGGACAGGGCTCCTACACCTTC. This chain links TRBV4-1 with TRBJ1-2, with 9 bases that match TRBD1. The CDR3 is 13 amino acids. Germline CDR1 and CDR2: MGHRA and YSYEKL. V dropped 5 bases and J dropped 10; count of bases not matched to a gene: 8.

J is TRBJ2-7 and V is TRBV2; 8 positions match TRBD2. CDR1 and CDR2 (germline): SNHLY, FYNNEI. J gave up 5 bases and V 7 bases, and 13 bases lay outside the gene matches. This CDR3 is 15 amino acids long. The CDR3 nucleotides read TGTGCCAGCACCTTTCCGGGACTAGGATCCGACGAGCAGTACTTC. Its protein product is CASTFPGLGSDEQYF.

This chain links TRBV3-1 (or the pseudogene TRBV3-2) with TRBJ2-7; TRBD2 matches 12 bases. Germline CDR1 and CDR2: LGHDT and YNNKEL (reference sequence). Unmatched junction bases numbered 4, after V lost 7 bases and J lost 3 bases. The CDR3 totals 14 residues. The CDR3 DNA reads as TGTGCCAGCACTAAGACTAGCGGGAGCTACGAGCAGTACTTC. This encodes CASTKTSGSYEQYF.

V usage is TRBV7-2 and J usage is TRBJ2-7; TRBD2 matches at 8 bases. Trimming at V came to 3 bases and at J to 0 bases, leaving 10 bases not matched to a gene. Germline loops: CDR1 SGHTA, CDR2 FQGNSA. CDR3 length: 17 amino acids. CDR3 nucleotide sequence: TGTGCCAGCAGCTTTTACGTAGCGGGAACGAGCTCCTACGAGCAGTACTTC. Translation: CASSFYVAGTSSYEQYF. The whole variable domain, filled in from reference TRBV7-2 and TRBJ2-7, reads GAGVSQSPSNKVTEKGKDVELRCDPISGHTALYWYRQSLGQGLEFLIYFQGNSAPDKSGLPSDRFSAERTGGSVSTLTIQRTQQEDSAVYLCASSFYVAGTSSYEQYFGPGTRLTVT.

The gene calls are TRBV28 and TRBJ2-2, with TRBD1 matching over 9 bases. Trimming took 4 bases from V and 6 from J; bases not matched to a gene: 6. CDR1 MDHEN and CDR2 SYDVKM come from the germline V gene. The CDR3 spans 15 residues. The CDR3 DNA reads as TGTGCCAGCAGTTCCCGGGACAGGGTGGCCGGGGAGCTGTTTTTT. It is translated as CASSSRDRVAGELFF.

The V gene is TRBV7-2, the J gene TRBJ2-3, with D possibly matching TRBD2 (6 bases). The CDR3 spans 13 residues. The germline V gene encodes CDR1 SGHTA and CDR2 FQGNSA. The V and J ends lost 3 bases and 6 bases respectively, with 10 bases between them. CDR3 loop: CASSLHGGDTQYF. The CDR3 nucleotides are TGTGCCAGCAGCTTGCACGGGGGTGATACGCAGTATTTT.

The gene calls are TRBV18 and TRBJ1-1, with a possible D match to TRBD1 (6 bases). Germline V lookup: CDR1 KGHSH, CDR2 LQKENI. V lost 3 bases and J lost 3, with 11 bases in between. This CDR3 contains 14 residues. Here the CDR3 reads CASSPTGTDTEAFF. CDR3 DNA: TGTGCCAGCTCACCCACAGGGACGGACACTGAAGCTTTCTTT.

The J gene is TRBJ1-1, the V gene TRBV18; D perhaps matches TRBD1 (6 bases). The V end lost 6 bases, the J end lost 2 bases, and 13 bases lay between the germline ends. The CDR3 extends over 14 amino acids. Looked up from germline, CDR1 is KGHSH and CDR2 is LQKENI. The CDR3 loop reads CASSRQATNTEAFF. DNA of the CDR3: TGTGCCAGCTCCAGACAGGCCACTAACACTGAAGCTTTCTTT. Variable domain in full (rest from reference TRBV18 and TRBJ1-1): NAGVMQNPRHLVRRRGQEARLRCSPMKGHSHVYWYRQLPEEGLKFMVYLQKENIIDESGMPKERFSAEFPKEGPSILRIQQVVRGDSAAYFCASSRQATNTEAFFGQGTRLTVV.

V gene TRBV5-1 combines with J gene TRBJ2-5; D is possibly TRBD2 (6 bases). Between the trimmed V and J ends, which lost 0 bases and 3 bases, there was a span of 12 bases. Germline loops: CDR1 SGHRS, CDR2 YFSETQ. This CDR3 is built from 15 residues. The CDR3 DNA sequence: TGCGCCAGCAGCTTGGAGGGGCGGGGTGAAGAGACCCAGTACTTC. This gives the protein CASSLEGRGEETQYF. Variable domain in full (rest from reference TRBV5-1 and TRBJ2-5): KAGVTQTPRYLIKTRGQQVTLSCSPISGHRSVSWYQQTPGQGLQFLFEYFSETQRNKGNFPGRFSGRQFSNSRSEMNVSTLELGDSALYLCASSLEGRGEETQYFGPGTRLLVL.

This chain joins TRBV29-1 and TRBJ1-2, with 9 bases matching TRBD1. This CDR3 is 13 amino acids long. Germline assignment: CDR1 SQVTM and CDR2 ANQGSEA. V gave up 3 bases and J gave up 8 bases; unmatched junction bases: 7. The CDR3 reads CSVESTGGLGYTF. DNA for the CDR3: TGCAGCGTTGAGTCTACAGGGGGCTTGGGCTACACCTTC.

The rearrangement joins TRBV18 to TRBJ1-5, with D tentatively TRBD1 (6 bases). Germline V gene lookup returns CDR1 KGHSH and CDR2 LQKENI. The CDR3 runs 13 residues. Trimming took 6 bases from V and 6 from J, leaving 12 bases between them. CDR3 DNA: TGTGCCAGCTCGGGGGGGGCTGGTCAGCCCCAGCATTTT. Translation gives CASSGGAGQPQHF.

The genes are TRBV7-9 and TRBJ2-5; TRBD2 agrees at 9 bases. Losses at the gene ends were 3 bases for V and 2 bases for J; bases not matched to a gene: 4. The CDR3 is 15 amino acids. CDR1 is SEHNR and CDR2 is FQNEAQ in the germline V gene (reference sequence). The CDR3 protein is CASSFLAGAQETQYF. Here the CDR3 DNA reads TGTGCCAGCAGCTTTTTAGCGGGGGCTCAAGAGACCCAGTACTTC.

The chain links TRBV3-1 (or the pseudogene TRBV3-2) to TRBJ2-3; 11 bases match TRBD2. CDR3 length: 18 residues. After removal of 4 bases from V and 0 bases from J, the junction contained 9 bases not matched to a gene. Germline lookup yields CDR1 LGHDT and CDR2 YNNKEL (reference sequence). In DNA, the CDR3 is TGTGCCAGCAGCCTTAGGACTAGCGGGCCTACTAGCACAGATACGCAGTATTTT. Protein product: CASSLRTSGPTSTDTQYF.

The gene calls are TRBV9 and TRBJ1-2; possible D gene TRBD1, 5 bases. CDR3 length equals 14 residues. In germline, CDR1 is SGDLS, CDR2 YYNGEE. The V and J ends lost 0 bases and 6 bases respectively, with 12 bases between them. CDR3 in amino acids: CASSVEVQGHGYTF. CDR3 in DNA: TGTGCCAGCAGCGTAGAGGTTCAGGGTCATGGCTACACCTTC.

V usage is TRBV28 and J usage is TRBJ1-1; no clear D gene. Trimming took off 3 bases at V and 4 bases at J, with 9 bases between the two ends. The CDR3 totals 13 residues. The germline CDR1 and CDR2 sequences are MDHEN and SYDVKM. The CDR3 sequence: CASSFRVGTEAFF. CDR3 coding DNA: TGTGCCAGCAGTTTTCGGGTGGGCACTGAAGCTTTCTTT.

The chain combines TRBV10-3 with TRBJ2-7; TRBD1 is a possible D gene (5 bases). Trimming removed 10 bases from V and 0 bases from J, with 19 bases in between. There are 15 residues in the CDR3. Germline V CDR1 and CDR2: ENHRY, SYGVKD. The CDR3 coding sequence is TGTGCCACCCAGCCTGCGCTAGGGGACTCCTACGAGCAGTACTTC. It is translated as CATQPALGDSYEQYF.

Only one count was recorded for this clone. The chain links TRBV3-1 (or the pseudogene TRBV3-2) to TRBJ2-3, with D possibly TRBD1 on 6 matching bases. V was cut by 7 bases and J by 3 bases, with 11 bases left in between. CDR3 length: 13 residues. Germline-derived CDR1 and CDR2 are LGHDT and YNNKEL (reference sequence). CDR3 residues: CASTRGWTDTQYF. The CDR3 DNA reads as TGTGCCAGCACCAGGGGTTGGACAGATACGCAGTATTTT.

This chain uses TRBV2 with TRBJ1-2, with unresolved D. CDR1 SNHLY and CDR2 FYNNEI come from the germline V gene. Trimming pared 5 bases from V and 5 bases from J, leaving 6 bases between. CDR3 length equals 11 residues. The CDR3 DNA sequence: TGTGCCAGCAGTCTTCTTTATGGCTACACCTTC. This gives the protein CASSLLYGYTF.

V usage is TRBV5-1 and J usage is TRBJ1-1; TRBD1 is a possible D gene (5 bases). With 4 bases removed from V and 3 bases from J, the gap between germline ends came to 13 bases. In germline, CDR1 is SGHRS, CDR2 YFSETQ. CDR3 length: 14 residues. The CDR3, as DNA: TGCGCCAGCAGCGAAGAAGACAGATACACTGAAGCTTTCTTT. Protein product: CASSEEDRYTEAFF.